This TCR beta chain was observed in a study of CXCR3-negative and CXCR3-positive naive CD8 T cells. General study points: Naive cells positive for CXCR3 carried more hydrophobic TRB CDR3s than CXCR3-negative ones.

Concerning this clonotype itself: Its antigen remains unidentified.

In preparing the TRB cDNA libraries, 5' RACE with UMI labels was used. Each CDR3 protein gets one entry in TCRdb, which reprocessed the 5' RACE reads and gives no DNA. In total, the table holds under 150,000 distinct CDR3 sequences. The sequence came from a human donor in good health. Some clones in this sample may be carry-over from other donors' samples. Input material: naive CXCR3+ CD8+ T cells from blood. Subset reported: CD45RO-CCR7+CD27+CD95- naive CD8+ T cells expressing CXCR3 (TNR3+).

The CDR3 here is CASSSGGLSSYEQYF. V and J are TRBV7-8 and TRBJ2-7; TCRdb outputs TRBD2, but without DNA this stays unchecked. This CDR3 comprises 15 residues. Germline loops: CDR1 SGHVS, CDR2 FQNEAQ.